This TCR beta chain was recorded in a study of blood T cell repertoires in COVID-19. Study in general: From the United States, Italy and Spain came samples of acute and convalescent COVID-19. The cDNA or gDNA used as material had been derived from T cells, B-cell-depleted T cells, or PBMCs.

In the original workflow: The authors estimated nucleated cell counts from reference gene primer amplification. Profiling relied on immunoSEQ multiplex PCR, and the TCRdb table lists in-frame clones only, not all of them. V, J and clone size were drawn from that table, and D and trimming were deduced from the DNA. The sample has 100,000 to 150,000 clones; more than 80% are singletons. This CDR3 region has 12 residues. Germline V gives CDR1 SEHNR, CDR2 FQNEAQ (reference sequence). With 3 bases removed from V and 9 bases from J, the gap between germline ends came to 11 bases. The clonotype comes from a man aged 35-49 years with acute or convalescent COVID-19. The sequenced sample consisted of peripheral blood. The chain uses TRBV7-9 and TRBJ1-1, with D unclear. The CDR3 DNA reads TGTGCCAGCAGCTTCGGCGGGCCCCAAGCTTTCTTT. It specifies CASSFGGPQAFF.